The clone carrying this T cell receptor (beta chain) was seen only a few times. Its antigen remains unknown. These data are taken from a study of post-analysis software for immune sequencing data. The wider study: Relapsing-remitting, secondary progressive and progressive-relapsing multiple sclerosis were all included among the disease courses.

Unique molecular identifiers tagged the TCR beta cDNA libraries. Input amounts of 1 to 10 million T cells were used. These gave roughly 500,000 cDNA molecules, so each molecule approximated one T cell. TCRdb called the PCR reads again in MiXCR, with one record for every CDR3 protein. The sample consists of 430,000 or so distinct CDR3 sequences, approximately 42% of them appearing once. The V gene's germline CDR1 is SGHAT and CDR2 FQNNGV. CDR3 size: 15 residues. After removal of 1 base from V and 6 bases from J, the junction contained 3 bases not matched to a gene. Study outcomes and limitations: When compared against controls, multiple sclerosis patients showed significantly lower normalized Chao1 diversity. Batch-matched samples strongly co-clustered by F measure. In patients, about 5 TRBV segments were more frequent than in controls, with TRBV5-6, TRBV5-1 and TRBV20-1 among them.

The genes are TRBV11-2 and TRBJ2-1; 10 positions match TRBD2. Sequencing input: blood. The sequence derives from a girl aged 2-9 years with multiple sclerosis. The CDR3 sequence is CASSLVSGGLNEQFF. The CDR3 DNA reads TGTGCCAGCAGCTTAGTTAGCGGGGGGCTCAATGAGCAGTTCTTC.